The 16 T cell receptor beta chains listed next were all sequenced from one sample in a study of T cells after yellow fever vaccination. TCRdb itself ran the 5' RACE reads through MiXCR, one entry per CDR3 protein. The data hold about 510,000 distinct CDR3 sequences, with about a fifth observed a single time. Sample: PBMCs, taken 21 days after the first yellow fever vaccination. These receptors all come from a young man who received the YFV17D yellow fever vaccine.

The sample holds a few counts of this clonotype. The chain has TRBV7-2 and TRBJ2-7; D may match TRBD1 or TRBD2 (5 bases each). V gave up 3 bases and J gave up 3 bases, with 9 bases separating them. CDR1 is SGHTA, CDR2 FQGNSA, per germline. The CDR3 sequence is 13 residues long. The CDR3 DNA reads TGTGCCAGCAGCTTTTGGGACGGCTACGAGCAGTACGTC. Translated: CASSFWDGYEQYV.

CDR3 DNA: TGTGCCAGCAGTTTATACAGGGCGAACACTGAAGCTTTCTTT. It translates to CASSLYRANTEAFF. The chain combines TRBV27 with TRBJ1-1, with D possibly TRBD1 on 6 matching bases. CDR3 length: 14 residues. V lost 1 base to trimming and J lost 1 base, with 7 bases between them. Germline V gives CDR1 MNHEY, CDR2 SMNVEV (reference sequence).

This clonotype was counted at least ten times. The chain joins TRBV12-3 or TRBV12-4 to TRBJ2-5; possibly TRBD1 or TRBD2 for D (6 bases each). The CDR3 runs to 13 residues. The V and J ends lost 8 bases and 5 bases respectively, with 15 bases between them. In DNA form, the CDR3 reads TGTGCCAGCGGTAGGGGGGAAGGGGAGACCCAGTACTTC. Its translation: CASGRGEGETQYF.

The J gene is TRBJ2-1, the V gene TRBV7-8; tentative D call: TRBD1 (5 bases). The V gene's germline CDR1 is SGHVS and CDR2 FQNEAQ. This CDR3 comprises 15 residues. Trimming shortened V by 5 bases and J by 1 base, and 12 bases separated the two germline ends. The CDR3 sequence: CASSNRQKSYNEQFF. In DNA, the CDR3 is TGTGCCAGCAGCAACAGACAGAAGTCCTACAATGAGCAGTTCTTC.

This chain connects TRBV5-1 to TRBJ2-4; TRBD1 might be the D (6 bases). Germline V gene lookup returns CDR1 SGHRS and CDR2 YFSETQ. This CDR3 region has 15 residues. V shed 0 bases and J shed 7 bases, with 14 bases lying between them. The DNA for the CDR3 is TGCGCCAGCAGCTTGGATGTCAGGGGATTTAACATTCAGTACTTC. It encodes CASSLDVRGFNIQYF. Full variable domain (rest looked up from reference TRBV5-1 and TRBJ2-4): KAGVTQTPRYLIKTRGQQVTLSCSPISGHRSVSWYQQTPGQGLQFLFEYFSETQRNKGNFPGRFSGRQFSNSRSEMNVSTLELGDSALYLCASSLDVRGFNIQYFGAGTRLSVL.

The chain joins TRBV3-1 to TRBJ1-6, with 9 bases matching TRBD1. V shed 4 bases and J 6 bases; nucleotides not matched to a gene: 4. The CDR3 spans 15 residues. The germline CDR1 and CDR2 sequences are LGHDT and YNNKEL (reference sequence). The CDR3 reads CASSPPGQGNSPLHF. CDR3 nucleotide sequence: TGTGCCAGCAGCCCACCGGGACAGGGTAATTCACCCCTCCACTTT.

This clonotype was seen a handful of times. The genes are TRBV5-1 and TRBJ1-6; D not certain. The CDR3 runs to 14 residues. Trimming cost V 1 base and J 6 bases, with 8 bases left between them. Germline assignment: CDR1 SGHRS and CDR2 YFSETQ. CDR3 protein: CASSLTVFNSPLHF. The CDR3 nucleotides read TGCGCCAGCAGCTTGACAGTTTTTAATTCACCCCTCCACTTT.

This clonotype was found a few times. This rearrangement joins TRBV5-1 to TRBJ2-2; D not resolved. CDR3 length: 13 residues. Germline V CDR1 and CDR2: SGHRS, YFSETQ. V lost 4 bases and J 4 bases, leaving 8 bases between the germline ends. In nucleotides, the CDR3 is TGCGCCAGCAGCAGGTCAGGCACCGGGGAGCTGTTTTTT. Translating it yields CASSRSGTGELFF.

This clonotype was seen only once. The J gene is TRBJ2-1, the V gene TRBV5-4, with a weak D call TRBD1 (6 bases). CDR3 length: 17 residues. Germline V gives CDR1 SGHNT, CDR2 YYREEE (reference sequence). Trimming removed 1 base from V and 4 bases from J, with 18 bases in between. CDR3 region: CASSLKLGTGQYNEQFF. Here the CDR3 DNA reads TGTGCCAGCAGCTTGAAATTAGGAACAGGGCAGTACAATGAGCAGTTCTTC.

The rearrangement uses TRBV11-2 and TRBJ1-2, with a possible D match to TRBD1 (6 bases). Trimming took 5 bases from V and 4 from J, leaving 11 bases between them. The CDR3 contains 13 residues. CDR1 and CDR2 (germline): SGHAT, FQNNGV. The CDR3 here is CASSRGGAYGYTF. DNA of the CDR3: TGTGCCAGCAGCCGTGGGGGCGCCTATGGCTACACCTTC.

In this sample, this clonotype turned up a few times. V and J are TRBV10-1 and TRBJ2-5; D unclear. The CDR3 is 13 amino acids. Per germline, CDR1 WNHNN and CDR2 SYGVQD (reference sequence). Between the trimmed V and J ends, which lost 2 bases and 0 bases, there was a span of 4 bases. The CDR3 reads CASSEQYQETQYF. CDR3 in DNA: TGCGCCAGCAGTGAGCAGTACCAAGAGACCCAGTACTTC.

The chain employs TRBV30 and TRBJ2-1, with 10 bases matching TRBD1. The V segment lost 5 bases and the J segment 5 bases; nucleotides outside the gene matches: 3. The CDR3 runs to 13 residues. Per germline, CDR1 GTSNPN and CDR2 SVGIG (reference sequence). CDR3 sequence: CAWDRGLHNEQFF. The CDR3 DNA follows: TGTGCCTGGGACAGGGGGCTCCACAATGAGCAGTTCTTC.

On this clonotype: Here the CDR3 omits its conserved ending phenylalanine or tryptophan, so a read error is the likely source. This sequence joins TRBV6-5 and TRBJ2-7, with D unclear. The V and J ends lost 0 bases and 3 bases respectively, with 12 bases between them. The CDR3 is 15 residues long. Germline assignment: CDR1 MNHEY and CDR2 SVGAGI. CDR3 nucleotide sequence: TGTGCCAGCAGTTACTCCGTTGGGCATCTCTACGAGCAGTACATC. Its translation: CASSYSVGHLYEQYI.

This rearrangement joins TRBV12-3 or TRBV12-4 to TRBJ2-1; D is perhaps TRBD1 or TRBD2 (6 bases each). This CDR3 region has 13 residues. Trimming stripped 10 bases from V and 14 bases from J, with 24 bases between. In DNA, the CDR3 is TGTGCCACCAGGGGACCCGGAGGGGGGCGGGAGTTCTTC. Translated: CATRGPGGGREFF.

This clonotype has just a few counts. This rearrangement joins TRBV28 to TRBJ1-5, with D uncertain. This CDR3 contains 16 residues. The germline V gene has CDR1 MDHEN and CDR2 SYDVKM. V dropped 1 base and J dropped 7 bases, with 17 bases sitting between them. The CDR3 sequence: CASSLFGDEDTQPQHF. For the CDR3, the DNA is TGTGCCAGCAGTTTATTCGGGGATGAGGATACCCAGCCCCAGCATTTT. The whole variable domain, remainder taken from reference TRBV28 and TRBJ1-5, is DVKVTQSSRYLVKRTGEKVFLECVQDMDHENMFWYRQDPGLGLRLIYFSYDVKMKEKGDIPEGYSVSREKKERFSLILESASTNQTSMYLCASSLFGDEDTQPQHFGDGTRLSIL.

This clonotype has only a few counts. CDR3 loop: CATSDGQGSSYEQYF. CDR3 bases: TGTGCCACCAGTGATGGACAGGGGAGTTCCTACGAGCAGTACTTC. The chain employs TRBV15 and TRBJ2-7; TRBD1 agrees at 9 bases. The CDR3 runs to 15 residues. V lost 6 bases, J lost 1 base, and 7 bases stayed unmatched. The germline CDR1 and CDR2 sequences are LNHNV and YYDKDF (reference sequence).